The entry that follows covers one T cell receptor (beta chain) sequence. The repertoire was sequenced with immunoSEQ multiplex PCR; TCRdb's copy has only in-frame clones and lacks some. This sample yields fewer than 150,000 clones, of which approximately 85% are seen a single time; around 6% belongs to the top ten. This sample stems from a study of T cell responses to AZD1222 COVID-19 vaccine. This TCR was recovered from an adult in good health. This specimen consisted of peripheral blood, obtained on day 0 of AZD1222 vaccination.

CDR3 DNA sequence: TGTGCCAGCAAGAGAGGAAAAGGCTTTAACACTGAAGCTTTCTTT. It is translated as CASKRGKGFNTEAFF. This sequence joins TRBV6-5 and TRBJ1-1; D not resolved. The CDR3 spans 15 residues. V gave up 7 bases and J gave up 2 bases, with 17 bases separating them. CDR1 is MNHEY and CDR2 is SVGAGI in the germline V gene.